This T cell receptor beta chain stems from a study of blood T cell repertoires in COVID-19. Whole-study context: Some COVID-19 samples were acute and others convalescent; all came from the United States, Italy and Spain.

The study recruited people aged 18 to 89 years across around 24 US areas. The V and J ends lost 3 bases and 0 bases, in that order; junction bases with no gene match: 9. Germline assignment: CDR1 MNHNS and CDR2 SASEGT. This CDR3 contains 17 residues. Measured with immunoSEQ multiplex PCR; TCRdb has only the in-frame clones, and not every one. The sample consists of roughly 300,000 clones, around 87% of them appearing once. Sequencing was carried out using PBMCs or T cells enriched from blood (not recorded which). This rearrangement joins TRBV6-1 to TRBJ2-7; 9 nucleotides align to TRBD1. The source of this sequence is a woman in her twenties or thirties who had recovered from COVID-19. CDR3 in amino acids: CASSESPYRGLSYEQYF. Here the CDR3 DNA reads TGTGCCAGCAGTGAGTCGCCCTACAGGGGGCTCTCCTACGAGCAGTACTTC.